These T cell receptor beta chains were read from a single sample in a study of T cell repertoires in cytomegalovirus infection. In TCRdb, the reads were re-called with MiXCR into one record per CDR3 protein. In the table there are around 900,000 distinct CDR3 sequences, 31% of which are singletons. The antigens these receptors bind are not known. Specimen: cultured CD8+ T cells from PBMCs, collected from culture after CMV antigen stimulation. Source of these receptors: a human donor in good health (CMV status not recorded). Some clones in this sample may be carry-over from other donors' samples. Both conserved end residues are part of each CDR3. D genes are given only for firm matches. Clone size is stated in some rows and not others, as once, few, many or a class when expanded.

v_call	j_call	d_call	clone_size	cdr3_nt	cdr3_aa
TRBV7-9	TRBJ1-1	-	many	TGTGCCAGCAGTTCTAGGAGCACTGAAGCTTTCTTT	CASSSRSTEAFF
TRBV6-2/TRBV6-3	TRBJ2-3	-	-	TGTGCCAGCAGTTTAGCGGATTGGACAGATACGCAGTATTTT	CASSLADWTDTQYF
TRBV27	TRBJ2-1	-	-	TGTGCCAGCAGTTTGGGGACTGGGGGCCATGAGCAGTTCTTC	CASSLGTGGHEQFF
TRBV27	TRBJ1-6	-	many	TGTGCCAGCCGTGAGACCAGAGTAGGGCCTTCACCCCTCCACTTT	CASRETRVGPSPLHF
TRBV5-6	TRBJ1-1	-	few	TGTGCCAGCATAAACCCCAGAGGGGCTAAGACTGAAGCTTTCTTT	CASINPRGAKTEAFF
TRBV10-3	TRBJ1-6	-	few	TGTGCCATCAGTGACAGGGTCTATGTCAATTCACCCCTCCACTTT	CAISDRVYVNSPLHF
TRBV28	TRBJ1-1	TRBD1	-	TGTGCCAGCAGCGGGACAGCCGACGAAGCTTTCTTT	CASSGTADEAFF
TRBV11-2	TRBJ1-1	TRBD1	-	TGTGCCAGCAGCTTAGTACAGGGGCCCGCCACTGAAGCTTTCTTT	CASSLVQGPATEAFF
TRBV7-6	TRBJ2-5	-	many	TGTGCCAGCAACTCCGCGGGGCCGAGAGCCCAAGAGACCCAGTACTTC	CASNSAGPRAQETQYF
TRBV3-1	TRBJ2-7	-	-	TGTGCCAGCAGCCAGTACTTTTCCGCAACCTACGAGCAGTACTTC	CASSQYFSATYEQYF
TRBV27	TRBJ2-3	-	few	TGTGCCAGCATGAGGGGCACAGATACGCAGTATTTT	CASMRGTDTQYF
TRBV7-9	TRBJ2-2	-	-	TGTGCCAGCAGCTCCGACATCAGGGGCACCGCGAACACCGGGGAGCTGTTTTTT	CASSSDIRGTANTGELFF
TRBV28	TRBJ1-1	-	-	TGTGCCAGCAAGGTAGAGTTCCGGGAAGGGGATGAAGCTTTCTTT	CASKVEFREGDEAFF
TRBV5-4	TRBJ2-2	-	few	TGTGCCAGCAGCTCCGGTCCGGACGCCGGGGAGCTGTTTTTT	CASSSGPDAGELFF
TRBV19	TRBJ2-3	-	few	TGTGCCAGTCTCGGTCAACCGGATACGCAGTATTTT	CASLGQPDTQYF
TRBV7-6	TRBJ2-1	TRBD1	-	TGTGCCAGCAGCCCTGCTGGGACAGGGGGAAACAATGAGCAGTTCTTC	CASSPAGTGGNNEQFF
TRBV2	TRBJ2-7	-	-	TGTGCCAGCAGTGAAGTGGGGGCCTCCTACGAGCAGTACTTC	CASSEVGASYEQYF
TRBV27	TRBJ1-5	-	-	TGTGCCAGCAGTTCCCTGGCGGGTCCAGGACAAGGCAATCAGCCCCAGCATTTT	CASSSLAGPGQGNQPQHF
TRBV7-9	TRBJ2-1	-	few	TGTGCCAGCAGCTTAGCACAGGGAATGGACAATGAGCAGTTCTTC	CASSLAQGMDNEQFF
TRBV20-1	TRBJ1-5	TRBD1	-	TGCAGTGCTTCTGGGGACAGTCCCAATCAGCCCCAGCATTTT	CSASGDSPNQPQHF
TRBV4-1	TRBJ2-7	TRBD2	-	TGCGCCAGCAGCCCCGGCGGGGGGTCCCCCTACGAGCAGTACTTC	CASSPGGGSPYEQYF
TRBV19	TRBJ1-2	-	-	TGTGCCACCATAGTAGCGGCGGCCCACAGGGATGGCTACACCTTC	CATIVAAAHRDGYTF
TRBV5-1	TRBJ1-1	-	few	TGCGCCAGCAGCTTGGCAGGTCGGGCTGAAGCTTTCTTT	CASSLAGRAEAFF
TRBV7-9	TRBJ2-2	-	few	TGTGCCAGCAGCTTAGGAGGCTTCAACACCGGGGAGCTGTTTTTT	CASSLGGFNTGELFF
TRBV6-1	TRBJ1-1	TRBD1	-	TGTGCCAGCGGTACCGGACAGGGGCGGGCTGAAGCTTTCTTT	CASGTGQGRAEAFF
TRBV6-1	TRBJ2-3	-	many	TGTGCCAGCAGTGTTATGGGGGGTTCCAGCACAGATACGCAGTATTTT	CASSVMGGSSTDTQYF
TRBV27	TRBJ2-7	-	few	TGTGCCAGCAGTTTATCGACCTTGGACAGTTCCTACGAGCAGTACTTC	CASSLSTLDSSYEQYF
TRBV7-2	TRBJ1-1	-	many	TGTGCCAGCAGCTCGCGCCACCGTGGGGTGAGGACTGAAGCTTTCTTT	CASSSRHRGVRTEAFF
TRBV12-3/TRBV12-4	TRBJ1-1	-	many	TGTGCCAGCAGGCATGGACAGATGAACACTGAAGCTTTCTTT	CASRHGQMNTEAFF
TRBV7-8	TRBJ2-2	TRBD1	-	TGTGCCAGCTGCCCAGGGGGTGGGGAGCTGTTTTTT	CASCPGGGELFF